This T cell receptor (beta chain) was identified during a study of PD-1 blockade in classical Hodgkin lymphoma. At the level of the study: It was nivolumab at 3 mg/kg, given intravenously every 2 weeks, that patients received. Broader study findings: Whoever responded completely had baseline diversity much like that seen in newly diagnosed patients. Exclusion applied to patients who initiated nivolumab less than 1 year following ASCT. Repertoire difference causes, possibly disease activity or prior therapy, remain undefined.

Data came from immunoSEQ multiplex PCR; TCRdb stores just in-frame clones and leaves some out. The sample comprises 13,000 or so clones, around nine tenths of which are singletons, and 30% to 45% rests with the top ten. The ends lost 3 bases at V and 8 bases at J; junction bases unmatched: 15. Per germline, CDR1 GTSNPN and CDR2 SVGIG (reference sequence). The CDR3 spans 16 residues. All patients experienced relapse after autologous stem cell transplantation, and brentuximab vedotin exposure was variable. Comment on this clone: Its antigen is still unknown.

The clonotype comes from a human donor with classical Hodgkin lymphoma. The sequencing used peripheral blood mononuclear cells (PBMCs), collected at baseline. The chain has TRBV30 and TRBJ1-2; 10 bases align to TRBD1. CDR3 DNA: TGTGCCTGGAGCAGGGGTCATTCGGGACAGGGGAGAGGCTACACCTTC. Its protein is CAWSRGHSGQGRGYTF. Together with reference TRBV30 and TRBJ1-2, the CDR3 gives the full variable domain: SQTIHQWPATLVQPVGSPLSLECTVEGTSNPNLYWYRQAAGRGLQLLFYSVGIGQISSEVPQNLSASRPQDRQFILSSKKLLLSDSGFYLCAWSRGHSGQGRGYTFGSGTRLTVV.